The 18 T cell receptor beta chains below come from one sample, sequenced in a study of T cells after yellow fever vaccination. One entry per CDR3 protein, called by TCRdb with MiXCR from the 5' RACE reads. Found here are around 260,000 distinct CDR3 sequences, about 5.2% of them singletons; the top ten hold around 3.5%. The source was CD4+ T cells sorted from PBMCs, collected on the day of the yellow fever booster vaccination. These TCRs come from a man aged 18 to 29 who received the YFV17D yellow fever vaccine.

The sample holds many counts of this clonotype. The CDR3 region is CASSRGLSGNTIYF. The CDR3, as DNA: TGTGCCAGCAGCAGGGGGCTTTCTGGAAACACCATATATTTT. The J gene is TRBJ1-3, the V gene TRBV7-2, with 7 nucleotides matching TRBD1. The length of the CDR3 is 14 residues. J lost 1 base, V lost 5 bases, and 2 bases had no gene match. Germline CDR1 reads SGHTA; CDR2 reads FQGNSA.

In nucleotides, the CDR3 is TGTGCCAGCAGCCTGGCCGGGACTAGCGGGGACAATGAGCAGTTCTTC. Translated: CASSLAGTSGDNEQFF. The rearrangement joins TRBV4-2 to TRBJ2-1, with TRBD2 matching 13 bases. V lost 4 bases and J lost 5; bases outside the gene matches: 5. CDR1 and CDR2 (germline): LGHNA, YNFKEQ. The length of the CDR3 is 16 residues.

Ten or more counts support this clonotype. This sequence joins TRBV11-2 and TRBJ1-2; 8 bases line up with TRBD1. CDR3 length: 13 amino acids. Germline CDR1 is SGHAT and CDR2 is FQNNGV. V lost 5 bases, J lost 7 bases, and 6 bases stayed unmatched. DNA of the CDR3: TGTGCCAGCAGCACGACAGGGGCGGTTGGCTACACCTTC. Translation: CASSTTGAVGYTF.

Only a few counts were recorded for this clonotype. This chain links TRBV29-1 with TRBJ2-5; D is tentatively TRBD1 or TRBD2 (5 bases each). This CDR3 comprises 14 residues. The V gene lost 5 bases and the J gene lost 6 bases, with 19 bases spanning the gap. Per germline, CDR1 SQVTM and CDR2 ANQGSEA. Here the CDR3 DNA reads TGCAGCGTTAGGGGCCCTTCGGGGAGTAAGACCCAGTACTTC. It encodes CSVRGPSGSKTQYF.

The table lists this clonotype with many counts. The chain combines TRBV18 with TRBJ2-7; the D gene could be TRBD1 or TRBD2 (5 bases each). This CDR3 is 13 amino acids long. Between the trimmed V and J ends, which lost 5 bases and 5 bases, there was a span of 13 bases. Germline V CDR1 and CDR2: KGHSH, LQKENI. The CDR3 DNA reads TGTGCCAGCTCAACCAACCGGGACGACGAGCAGTACTTC. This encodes CASSTNRDDEQYF.

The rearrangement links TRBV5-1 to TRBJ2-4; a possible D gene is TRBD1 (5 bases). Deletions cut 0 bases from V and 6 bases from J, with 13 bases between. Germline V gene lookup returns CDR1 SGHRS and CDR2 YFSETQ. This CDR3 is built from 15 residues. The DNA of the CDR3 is TGCGCCAGCAGCTTGGCAGGGCCGGATAGAAACATTCAGTACTTC. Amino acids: CASSLAGPDRNIQYF.

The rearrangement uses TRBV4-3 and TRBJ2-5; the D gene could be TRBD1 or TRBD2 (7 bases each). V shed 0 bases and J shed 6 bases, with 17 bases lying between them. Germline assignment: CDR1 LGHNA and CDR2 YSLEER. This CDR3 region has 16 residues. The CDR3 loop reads CASSQDPQGGYQTQYF. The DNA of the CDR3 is TGCGCCAGCAGCCAAGATCCCCAGGGGGGGTATCAGACCCAGTACTTC.

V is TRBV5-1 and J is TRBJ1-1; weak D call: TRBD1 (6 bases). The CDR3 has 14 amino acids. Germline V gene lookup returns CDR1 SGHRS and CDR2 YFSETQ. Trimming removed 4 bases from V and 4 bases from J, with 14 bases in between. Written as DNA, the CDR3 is TGCGCCAGCAGCGTATACAGGGAGGGCACTGAAGCTTTCTTT. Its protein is CASSVYREGTEAFF. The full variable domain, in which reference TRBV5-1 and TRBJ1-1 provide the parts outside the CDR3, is KAGVTQTPRYLIKTRGQQVTLSCSPISGHRSVSWYQQTPGQGLQFLFEYFSETQRNKGNFPGRFSGRQFSNSRSEMNVSTLELGDSALYLCASSVYREGTEAFFGQGTRLTVV.

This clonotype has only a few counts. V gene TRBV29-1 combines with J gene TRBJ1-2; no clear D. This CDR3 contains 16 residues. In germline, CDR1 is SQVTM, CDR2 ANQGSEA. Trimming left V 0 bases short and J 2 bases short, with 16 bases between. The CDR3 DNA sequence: TGCAGCGTTGAAGATGTCCTAGCGCGGGCGAACTATGGCTACACCTTC. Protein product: CSVEDVLARANYGYTF.

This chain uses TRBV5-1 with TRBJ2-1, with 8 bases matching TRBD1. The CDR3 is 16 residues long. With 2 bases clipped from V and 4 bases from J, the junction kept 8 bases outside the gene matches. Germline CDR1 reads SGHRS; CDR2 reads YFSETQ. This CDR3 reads CASSLSLGQVYNEQFF. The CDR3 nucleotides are TGCGCCAGCAGCTTAAGTCTGGGACAGGTGTACAATGAGCAGTTCTTC.

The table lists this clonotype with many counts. CDR3 DNA sequence: TGTGCCAGCAGATCCGGGACAGGGGCCTACGAGCAGTACGTC. Amino acid sequence: CASRSGTGAYEQYV. V and J are TRBV28 and TRBJ2-7; TRBD1 matches at 10 bases. The junction had 4 bases not matched to a gene; V was cut back by 6 bases and J by 2 bases. From germline, CDR1 is MDHEN and CDR2 SYDVKM. This CDR3 region has 14 residues.

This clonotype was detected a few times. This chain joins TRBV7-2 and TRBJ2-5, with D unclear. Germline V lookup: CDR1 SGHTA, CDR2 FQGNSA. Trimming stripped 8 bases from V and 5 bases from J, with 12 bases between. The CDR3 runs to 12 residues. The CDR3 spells CASGSAGETQYF. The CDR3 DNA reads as TGTGCCAGCGGATCCGCCGGCGAGACCCAGTACTTC.

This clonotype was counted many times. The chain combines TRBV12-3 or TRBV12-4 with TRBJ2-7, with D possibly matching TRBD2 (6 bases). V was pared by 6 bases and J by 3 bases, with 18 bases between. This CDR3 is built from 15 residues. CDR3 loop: CASRGDVLGGYEQYF. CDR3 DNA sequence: TGTGCCAGCAGGGGGGATGTTCTGGGGGGCTACGAGCAGTACTTC.

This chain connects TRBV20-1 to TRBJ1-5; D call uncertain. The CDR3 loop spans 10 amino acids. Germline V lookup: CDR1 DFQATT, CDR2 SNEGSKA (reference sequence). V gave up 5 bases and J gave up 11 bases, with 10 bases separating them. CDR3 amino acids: CSAWGDTQHF. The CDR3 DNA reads TGCAGTGCTTGGGGTGATACCCAGCATTTT.

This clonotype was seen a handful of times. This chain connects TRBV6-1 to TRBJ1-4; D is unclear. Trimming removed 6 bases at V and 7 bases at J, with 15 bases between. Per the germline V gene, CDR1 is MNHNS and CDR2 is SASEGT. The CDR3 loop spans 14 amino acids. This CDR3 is CASRDIGMSEKLFF. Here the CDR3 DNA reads TGTGCCAGCAGGGATATTGGAATGAGTGAAAAACTGTTTTTT.

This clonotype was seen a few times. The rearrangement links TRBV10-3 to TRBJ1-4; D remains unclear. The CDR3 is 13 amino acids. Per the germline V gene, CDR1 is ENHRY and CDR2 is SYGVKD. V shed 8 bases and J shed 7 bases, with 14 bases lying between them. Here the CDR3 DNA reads TGTGCCATCTCAAAGCGGTTGGGTGAAAAACTGTTTTTT. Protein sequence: CAISKRLGEKLFF.

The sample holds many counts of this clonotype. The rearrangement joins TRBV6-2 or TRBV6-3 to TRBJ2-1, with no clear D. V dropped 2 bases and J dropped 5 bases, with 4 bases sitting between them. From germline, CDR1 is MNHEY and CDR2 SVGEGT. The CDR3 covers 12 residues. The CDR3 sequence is CASSYPHNEQFF. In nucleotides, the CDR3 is TGTGCCAGCAGTTACCCCCACAATGAGCAGTTCTTC.

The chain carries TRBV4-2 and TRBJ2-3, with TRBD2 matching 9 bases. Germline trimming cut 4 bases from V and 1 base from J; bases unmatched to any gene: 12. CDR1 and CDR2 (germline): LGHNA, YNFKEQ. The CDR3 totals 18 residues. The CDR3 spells CASSRAAVIAGGTDTQYF. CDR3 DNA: TGTGCCAGCAGCCGCGCCGCGGTTATAGCGGGGGGCACAGATACGCAGTATTTT.